This T cell receptor beta chain was identified during a study of blood T cell repertoires in COVID-19. Assay used: immunoSEQ multiplex PCR; TCRdb lists only in-frame clones, some missing. The data contain about 250,000 clones, 80% to 85% of them singletons. Germline V gene data show CDR1 as MNHEY and CDR2 as SVGAGI. The CDR3 is 15 amino acids. Trimming left V 4 bases short and J 4 bases short, with 17 bases between. The sequenced sample was peripheral blood. This chain joins TRBV6-5 and TRBJ2-7, with D tentatively TRBD2 (5 bases). The receptor comes from a woman between 40 and 55 years old who had recovered from COVID-19. CDR3 DNA sequence: TGTGCCAGCAGTTTTGACGGACTTAATGGTTACGAGCAGTACTTC. Amino acids: CASSFDGLNGYEQYF.